This T cell receptor beta chain was captured by sequencing in a study of blood T cells in healthy people across ages. Ten milliliters of peripheral blood were drawn from each donor. Findings of the study overall: TCR beta diversity was tightly associated with the proportion of naive T cells. The study found more naive CD4+ cells and higher diversity in long-lived than aged donors.

V lost 6 bases and J 6 bases, leaving 11 bases between the germline ends. CDR1 and CDR2 from the germline V gene are SGHTA and FQGNSA. This CDR3 is built from 13 residues. This clonotype came up a few times. Antigen specificity is unknown. Alongside a J-beta primer mix, a sample-barcoded 5' primer served in a second PCR lasting about 7 to 11 cycles. A 12-random-nucleotide template-switch adaptor tagged each cDNA molecule. A single record per CDR3 protein comes from TCRdb applying MiXCR to the 5' RACE reads. The table lists around 1,800,000 distinct CDR3 sequences, approximately 39% of them singletons. The sequenced material came from blood. The chain employs TRBV7-2 and TRBJ2-2, with D possibly being TRBD1 (6 bases). This TCR was sampled from a human donor in good health. The CDR3 protein is CASRFQGPGELFF. Written as DNA, the CDR3 is TGTGCCAGCAGATTTCAGGGGCCCGGGGAGCTGTTTTTT.